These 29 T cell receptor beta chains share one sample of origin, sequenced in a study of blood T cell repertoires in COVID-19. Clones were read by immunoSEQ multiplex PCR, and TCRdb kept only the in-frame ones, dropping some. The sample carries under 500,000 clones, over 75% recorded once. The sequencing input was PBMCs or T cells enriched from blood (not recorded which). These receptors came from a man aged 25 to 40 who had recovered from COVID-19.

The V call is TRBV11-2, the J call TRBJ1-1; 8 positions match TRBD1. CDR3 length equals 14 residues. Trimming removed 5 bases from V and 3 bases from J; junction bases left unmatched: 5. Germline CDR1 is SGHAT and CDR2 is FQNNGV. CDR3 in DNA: TGTGCCAGCAGCACCCGACAGGGGTACACTGAAGCTTTCTTT. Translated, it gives CASSTRQGYTEAFF.

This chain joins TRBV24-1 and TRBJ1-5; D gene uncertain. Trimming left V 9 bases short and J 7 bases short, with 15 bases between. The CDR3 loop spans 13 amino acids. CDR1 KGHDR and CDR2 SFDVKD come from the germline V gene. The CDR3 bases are TGTGCCACCTCTATAGGAGAGTGGCAGCCCCAGCATTTT. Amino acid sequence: CATSIGEWQPQHF.

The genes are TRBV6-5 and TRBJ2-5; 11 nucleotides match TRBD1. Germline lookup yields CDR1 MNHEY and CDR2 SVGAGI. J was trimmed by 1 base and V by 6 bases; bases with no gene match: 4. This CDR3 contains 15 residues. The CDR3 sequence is CASRRTGGSQETQYF. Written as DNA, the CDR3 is TGTGCCAGCAGGAGGACAGGGGGCAGCCAAGAGACCCAGTACTTC.

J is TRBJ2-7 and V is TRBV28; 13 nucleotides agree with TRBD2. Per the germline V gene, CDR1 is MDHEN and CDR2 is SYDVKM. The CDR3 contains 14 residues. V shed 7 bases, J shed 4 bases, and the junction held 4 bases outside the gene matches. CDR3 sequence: CASTWTSGSYEQYF. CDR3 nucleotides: TGTGCCAGCACCTGGACTAGCGGGAGTTACGAGCAGTACTTC.

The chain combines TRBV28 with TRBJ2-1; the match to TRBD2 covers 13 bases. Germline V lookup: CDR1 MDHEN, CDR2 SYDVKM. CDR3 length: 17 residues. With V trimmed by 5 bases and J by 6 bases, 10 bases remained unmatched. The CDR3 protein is CASSPLLAGGPGNEQFF. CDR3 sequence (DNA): TGTGCCAGCAGTCCCCTACTAGCGGGAGGGCCCGGCAATGAGCAGTTCTTC. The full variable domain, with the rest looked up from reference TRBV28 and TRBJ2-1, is DVKVTQSSRYLVKRTGEKVFLECVQDMDHENMFWYRQDPGLGLRLIYFSYDVKMKEKGDIPEGYSVSREKKERFSLILESASTNQTSMYLCASSPLLAGGPGNEQFFGPGTRLTVL.

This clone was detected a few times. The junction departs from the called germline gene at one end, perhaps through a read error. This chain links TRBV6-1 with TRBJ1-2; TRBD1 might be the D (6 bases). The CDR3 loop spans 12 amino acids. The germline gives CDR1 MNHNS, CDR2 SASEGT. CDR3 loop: CASSEGQYGYTF. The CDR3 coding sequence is TGTGCCAGCAGCGAAGGACAGTATGGCTACACCTTC.

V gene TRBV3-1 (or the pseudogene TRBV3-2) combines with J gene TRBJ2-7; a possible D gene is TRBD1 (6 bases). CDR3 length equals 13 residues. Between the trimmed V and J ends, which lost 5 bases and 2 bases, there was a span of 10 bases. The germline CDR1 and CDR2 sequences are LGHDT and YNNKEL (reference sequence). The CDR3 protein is CASSRRQAYEQYF. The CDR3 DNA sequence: TGTGCCAGCAGCAGAAGACAGGCCTACGAGCAGTACTTC.

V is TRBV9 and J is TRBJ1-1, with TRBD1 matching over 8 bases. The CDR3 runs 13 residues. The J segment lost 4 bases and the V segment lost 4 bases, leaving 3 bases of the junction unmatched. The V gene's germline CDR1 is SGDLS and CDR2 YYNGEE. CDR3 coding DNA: TGTGCCAGCAGCCAGGGGGCTGGCACTGAAGCTTTCTTT. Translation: CASSQGAGTEAFF.

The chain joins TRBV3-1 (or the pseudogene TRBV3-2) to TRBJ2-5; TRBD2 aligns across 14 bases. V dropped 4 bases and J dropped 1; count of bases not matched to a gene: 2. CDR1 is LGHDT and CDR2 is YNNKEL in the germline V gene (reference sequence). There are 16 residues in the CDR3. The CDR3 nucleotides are TGTGCCAGCAGCCCGGGACTAGCGGGAGTCCAAGAGACCCAGTACTTC. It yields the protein CASSPGLAGVQETQYF.

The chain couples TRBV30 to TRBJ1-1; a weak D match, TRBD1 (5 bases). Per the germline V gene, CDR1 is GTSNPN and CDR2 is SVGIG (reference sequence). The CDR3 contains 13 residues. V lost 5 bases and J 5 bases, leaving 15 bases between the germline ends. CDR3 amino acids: CAWGDSGVTEAFF. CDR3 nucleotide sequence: TGTGCCTGGGGTGACAGTGGCGTTACTGAAGCTTTCTTT.

The CDR3 protein is CASSSFLAGSTDTQYF. For the CDR3, the DNA is TGTGCCAGCAGTTCCTTTCTAGCGGGTAGCACAGATACGCAGTATTTT. This chain links TRBV27 with TRBJ2-3, with 8 nucleotides matching TRBD2. V lost 4 bases, J lost 0 bases, and 6 bases stayed unmatched. CDR1 is MNHEY, CDR2 SMNVEV, per germline (reference sequence). The CDR3 is made up of 16 amino acids.

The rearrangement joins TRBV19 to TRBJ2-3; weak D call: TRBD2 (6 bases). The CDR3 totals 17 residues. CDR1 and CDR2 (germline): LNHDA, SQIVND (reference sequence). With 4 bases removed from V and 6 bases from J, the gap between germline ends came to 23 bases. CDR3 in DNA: TGTGCCAGTAGTAGCGGCGCGGGACGGGACCGTGGGGATACGCAGTATTTT. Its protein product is CASSSGAGRDRGDTQYF.

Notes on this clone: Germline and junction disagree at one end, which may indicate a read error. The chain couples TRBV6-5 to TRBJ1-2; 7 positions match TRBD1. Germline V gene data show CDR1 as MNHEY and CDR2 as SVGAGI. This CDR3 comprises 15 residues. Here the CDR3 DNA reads TGTGCCAGCAGTTACTCCGGGACAGTGCTACACCAACCCTTCTTC. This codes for CASSYSGTVLHQPFF.

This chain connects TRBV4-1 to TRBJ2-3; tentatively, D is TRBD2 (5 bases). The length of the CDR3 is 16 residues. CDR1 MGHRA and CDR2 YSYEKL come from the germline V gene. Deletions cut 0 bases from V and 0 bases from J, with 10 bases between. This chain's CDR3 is CASSQDYGESTDTQYF. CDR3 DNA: TGCGCCAGCAGCCAAGATTACGGGGAAAGCACAGATACGCAGTATTTT.

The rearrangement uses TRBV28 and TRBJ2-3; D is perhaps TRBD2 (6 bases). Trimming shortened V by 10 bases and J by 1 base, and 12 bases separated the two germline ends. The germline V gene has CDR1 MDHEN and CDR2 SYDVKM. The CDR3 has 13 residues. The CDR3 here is CAIFSGRTDTQYF. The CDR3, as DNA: TGTGCCATCTTTAGCGGTCGCACAGATACGCAGTATTTT.

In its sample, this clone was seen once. The DNA of the CDR3 is TGTGCCAGCAGCCGAAGCGCCCTCTACGAGCAGTACTTC. Translation: CASSRSALYEQYF. The chain combines TRBV7-3 with TRBJ2-7; no clear D. CDR1 SGHTA and CDR2 FQGTGA come from the germline V gene. The ends were cut back, 5 bases at V and 3 bases at J, with 11 bases in the middle. This CDR3 has 13 amino acids.

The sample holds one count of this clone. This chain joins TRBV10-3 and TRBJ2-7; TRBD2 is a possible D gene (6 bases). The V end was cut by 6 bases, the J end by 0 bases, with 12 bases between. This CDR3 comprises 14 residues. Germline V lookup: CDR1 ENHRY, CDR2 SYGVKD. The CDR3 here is CAIRGTGSSYEQYF. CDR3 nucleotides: TGTGCCATCAGGGGGACCGGGAGCTCCTACGAGCAGTACTTC.

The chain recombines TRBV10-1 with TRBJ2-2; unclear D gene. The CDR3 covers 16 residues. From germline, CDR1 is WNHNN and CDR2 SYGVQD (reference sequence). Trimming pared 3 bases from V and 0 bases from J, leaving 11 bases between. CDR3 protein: CASSDGQPTNTGELFF. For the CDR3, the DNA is TGCGCCAGCAGTGATGGGCAGCCTACGAACACCGGGGAGCTGTTTTTT.

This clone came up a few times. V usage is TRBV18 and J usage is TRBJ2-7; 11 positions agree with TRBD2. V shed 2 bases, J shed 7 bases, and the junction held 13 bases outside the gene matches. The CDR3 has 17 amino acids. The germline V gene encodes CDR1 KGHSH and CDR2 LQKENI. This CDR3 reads CASSPNLAGGFTKEQYF. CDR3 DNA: TGTGCCAGCTCACCAAATCTAGCGGGAGGTTTTACGAAGGAGCAGTACTTC. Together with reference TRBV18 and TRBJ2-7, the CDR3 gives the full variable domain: NAGVMQNPRHLVRRRGQEARLRCSPMKGHSHVYWYRQLPEEGLKFMVYLQKENIIDESGMPKERFSAEFPKEGPSILRIQQVVRGDSAAYFCASSPNLAGGFTKEQYFGPGTRLTVT.

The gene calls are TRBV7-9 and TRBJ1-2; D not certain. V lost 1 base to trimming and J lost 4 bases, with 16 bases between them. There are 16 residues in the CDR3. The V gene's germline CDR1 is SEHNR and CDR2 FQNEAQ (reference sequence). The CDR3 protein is CASSLGVGDPLYGYTF. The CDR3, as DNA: TGTGCCAGCAGCTTAGGGGTCGGGGATCCCCTCTATGGCTACACCTTC.

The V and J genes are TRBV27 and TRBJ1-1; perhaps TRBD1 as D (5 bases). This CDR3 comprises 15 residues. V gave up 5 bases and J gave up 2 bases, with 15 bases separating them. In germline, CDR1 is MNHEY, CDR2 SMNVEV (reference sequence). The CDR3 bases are TGTGCCAGCAGTCTGTACAAGGGACTTAACACTGAAGCTTTCTTT. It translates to CASSLYKGLNTEAFF.

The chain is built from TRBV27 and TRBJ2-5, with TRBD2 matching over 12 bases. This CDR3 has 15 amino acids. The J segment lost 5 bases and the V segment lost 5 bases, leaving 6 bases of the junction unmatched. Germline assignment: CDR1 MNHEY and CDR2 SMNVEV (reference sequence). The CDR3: CASSPSGRAWETQYF. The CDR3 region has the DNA TGTGCCAGCAGTCCTAGCGGGAGGGCGTGGGAGACCCAGTACTTC.

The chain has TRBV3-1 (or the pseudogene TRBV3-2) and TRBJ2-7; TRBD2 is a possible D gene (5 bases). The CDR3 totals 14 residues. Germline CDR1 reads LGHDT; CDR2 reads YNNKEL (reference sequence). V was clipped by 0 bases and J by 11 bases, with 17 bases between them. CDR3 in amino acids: CASSQERSSGVKYF. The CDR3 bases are TGTGCCAGCAGCCAAGAACGTTCCAGCGGAGTTAAGTACTTC.

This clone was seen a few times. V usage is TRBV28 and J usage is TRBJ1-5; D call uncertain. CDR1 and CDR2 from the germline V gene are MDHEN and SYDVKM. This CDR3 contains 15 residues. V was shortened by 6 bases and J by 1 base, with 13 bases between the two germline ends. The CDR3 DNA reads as TGTGCCAGCAGAGGTGGGAGGGCAAGCAATCAGCCCCAGCATTTT. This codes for CASRGGRASNQPQHF.

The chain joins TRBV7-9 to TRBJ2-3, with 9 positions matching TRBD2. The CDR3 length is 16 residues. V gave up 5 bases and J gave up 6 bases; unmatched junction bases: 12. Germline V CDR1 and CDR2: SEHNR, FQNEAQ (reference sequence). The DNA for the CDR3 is TGTGCCAGCAGCCCCCCAGAGCGGGAGGCAAGGGATACGCAGTATTTT. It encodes CASSPPEREARDTQYF.

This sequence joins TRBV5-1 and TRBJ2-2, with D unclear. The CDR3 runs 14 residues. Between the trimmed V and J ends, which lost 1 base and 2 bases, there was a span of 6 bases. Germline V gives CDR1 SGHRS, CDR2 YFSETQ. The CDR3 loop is CASSLYLNTGELFF. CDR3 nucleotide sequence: TGCGCCAGCAGCTTGTATCTTAACACCGGGGAGCTGTTTTTT. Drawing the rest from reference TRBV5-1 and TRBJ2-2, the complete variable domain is KAGVTQTPRYLIKTRGQQVTLSCSPISGHRSVSWYQQTPGQGLQFLFEYFSETQRNKGNFPGRFSGRQFSNSRSEMNVSTLELGDSALYLCASSLYLNTGELFFGEGSRLTVL.

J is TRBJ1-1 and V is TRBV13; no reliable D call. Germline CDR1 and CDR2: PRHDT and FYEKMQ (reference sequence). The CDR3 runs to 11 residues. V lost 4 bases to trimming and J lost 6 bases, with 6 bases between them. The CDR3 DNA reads TGTGCCAGCAGCTCCCCTCCTGAAGCTTTCTTT. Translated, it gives CASSSPPEAFF.

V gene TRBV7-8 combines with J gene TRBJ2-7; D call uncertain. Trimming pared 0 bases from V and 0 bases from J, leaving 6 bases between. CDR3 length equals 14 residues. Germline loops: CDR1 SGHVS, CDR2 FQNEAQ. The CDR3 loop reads CASSLAGNSYEQYF. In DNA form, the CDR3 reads TGTGCCAGCAGCTTAGCGGGCAACTCCTACGAGCAGTACTTC.

The DNA of the CDR3 is TGTGCCAGCAGACCCACCGGGACAGGACCGAACACTGAAGCTTTCTTT. It encodes CASRPTGTGPNTEAFF. This chain uses TRBV2 with TRBJ1-1, with 8 bases matching TRBD1. CDR1 and CDR2 (germline): SNHLY, FYNNEI. J gave up 1 base and V 6 bases, and 10 bases lay outside the gene matches. CDR3 length: 16 amino acids.